The 22 T cell receptor beta chains below all came from one sample that was sequenced in a study of T cell responses to AZD1222 COVID-19 vaccine. The repertoire was sequenced with immunoSEQ multiplex PCR; TCRdb's copy has only in-frame clones and lacks some. The table lists more than 150,000 clones, 94% of them singletons. The specimen was peripheral blood, collected on day 0 of AZD1222 vaccination. These receptors came from an adult in good health.

This chain connects TRBV10-3 to TRBJ2-7; D possibly corresponds to TRBD1 (8 bases). The CDR3 extends over 13 amino acids. The V gene lost 7 bases and the J gene lost 6 bases, with 16 bases spanning the gap. Germline values: CDR1 ENHRY, CDR2 SYGVKD. The CDR3 DNA sequence: TGTGCCATCACTTTGACAGGGGAGGGCGAGCAGTACTTC. It specifies CAITLTGEGEQYF.

This clone occurred once. The CDR3 is CASSLGGFTDTQYF. The CDR3 coding sequence is TGCGCCAGCAGCTTGGGCGGGTTCACAGATACGCAGTATTTT. V is TRBV5-1 and J is TRBJ2-3, with D perhaps TRBD2 (5 bases). The CDR3 runs 14 residues. Germline V gene sequence: CDR1 SGHRS, CDR2 YFSETQ. V shed 0 bases and J shed 2 bases, with 7 bases lying between them. Supplemented by reference TRBV5-1 and TRBJ2-3, the full variable domain reads KAGVTQTPRYLIKTRGQQVTLSCSPISGHRSVSWYQQTPGQGLQFLFEYFSETQRNKGNFPGRFSGRQFSNSRSEMNVSTLELGDSALYLCASSLGGFTDTQYFGPGTRLTVL.

The J gene is TRBJ2-7, the V gene TRBV6-5, with 9 positions matching TRBD1. Germline V gene lookup returns CDR1 MNHEY and CDR2 SVGAGI. The J segment lost 0 bases and the V segment lost 5 bases, leaving 5 bases of the junction unmatched. This CDR3 is 15 amino acids long. In nucleotides, the CDR3 is TGTGCCAGCAGTAACGACAGGGGGAGCTCCTACGAGCAGTACTTC. As protein: CASSNDRGSSYEQYF.

The chain couples TRBV27 to TRBJ1-6; 7 bases align to TRBD1. Unmatched junction bases numbered 5, after V lost 5 bases and J lost 7 bases. CDR1 is MNHEY and CDR2 is SMNVEV in the germline V gene (reference sequence). The CDR3 spans 14 residues. This CDR3 is CASSRGQRNSPLHF. The DNA for the CDR3 is TGTGCCAGCAGTAGGGGACAGCGGAATTCACCCCTCCACTTT.

The chain has TRBV29-1 and TRBJ1-1; no clear D gene. This CDR3 has 13 amino acids. Germline CDR1 and CDR2: SQVTM and ANQGSEA. V lost 6 bases, J lost 4 bases, and 15 bases lay in between. In DNA, the CDR3 is TGCAGCGTCGCCTCACTAATAGGCACTGAAGCTTTCTTT. The encoded protein is CSVASLIGTEAFF.

This clone showed up just once. The chain joins TRBV18 to TRBJ2-1; 10 nucleotides agree with TRBD2. The V and J ends lost 2 bases and 5 bases, in that order; junction bases with no gene match: 3. Germline lookup yields CDR1 KGHSH and CDR2 LQKENI. The CDR3 loop spans 15 amino acids. The CDR3 protein is CASSPGLAGDNEQFF. The CDR3 region has the DNA TGTGCCAGCTCACCAGGGCTAGCGGGAGACAATGAGCAGTTCTTC.

The V and J genes are TRBV11-2 and TRBJ2-5, with D perhaps TRBD1 (5 bases). Germline assignment: CDR1 SGHAT and CDR2 FQNNGV. V dropped 5 bases and J dropped 4 bases, with 17 bases sitting between them. The CDR3 consists of 15 residues. CDR3 sequence (DNA): TGTGCCAGCAGCCCGGAAGGCCTTAGGGGAGAGACCCAGTACTTC. This gives the protein CASSPEGLRGETQYF.

The chain links TRBV5-6 to TRBJ1-2; D is unclear. V lost 0 bases and J lost 8, with 11 bases in between. The CDR3 is made up of 13 amino acids. Germline CDR1 reads SGHDT; CDR2 reads YYEEEE. The CDR3 DNA is TGTGCCAGCAGCTTGGCCGGGGTAGGGGGCTACACCTTC. This gives the protein CASSLAGVGGYTF.

The rearrangement joins TRBV28 to TRBJ2-7, with 8 bases matching TRBD1. With 8 bases clipped from V and 3 bases from J, the junction kept 3 bases outside the gene matches. The CDR3 totals 12 residues. Germline V lookup: CDR1 MDHEN, CDR2 SYDVKM. Here the CDR3 DNA reads TGTGCCAGCTCGACAGGGGACTACGAGCAGTACTTC. Protein: CASSTGDYEQYF. The full variable domain, in which reference TRBV28 and TRBJ2-7 provide the parts outside the CDR3, is DVKVTQSSRYLVKRTGEKVFLECVQDMDHENMFWYRQDPGLGLRLIYFSYDVKMKEKGDIPEGYSVSREKKERFSLILESASTNQTSMYLCASSTGDYEQYFGPGTRLTVT.

The chain recombines TRBV4-1 with TRBJ2-1; tentative D call: TRBD1 (5 bases). The V and J ends lost 0 bases and 9 bases respectively, with 12 bases between them. Germline V gene sequence: CDR1 MGHRA, CDR2 YSYEKL. The CDR3 consists of 14 residues. The CDR3 DNA reads as TGCGCCAGCAGCCAAGATTCCAGGGTCGGTGAGCAGTTCTTC. This encodes CASSQDSRVGEQFF.

The chain joins TRBV5-1 to TRBJ2-2; 8 positions match TRBD2. This CDR3 spans 14 amino acids. Germline lookup yields CDR1 SGHRS and CDR2 YFSETQ. V shed 1 base, J shed 8 bases, and the junction held 4 bases outside the gene matches. In nucleotides, the CDR3 is TGCGCCAGCAGCTTGCGAGCGGGAGAAGGGGAGCTGTTTTTT. It is translated as CASSLRAGEGELFF.

This clone was seen once. The J gene is TRBJ2-4, the V gene TRBV4-1, with TRBD2 matching over 13 bases. V gave up 5 bases and J gave up 0 bases; unmatched junction bases: 4. Per germline, CDR1 MGHRA and CDR2 YSYEKL. There are 17 residues in the CDR3. The DNA of the CDR3 is TGCGCCAGCAGCTTGGGACTAGCGGGACAAGCCAAAAACATTCAGTACTTC. Translating it yields CASSLGLAGQAKNIQYF.

V gene TRBV7-2 combines with J gene TRBJ2-1, with D perhaps matching TRBD2 (6 bases). CDR1 and CDR2 from the germline V gene are SGHTA and FQGNSA. The CDR3 spans 12 residues. V was shortened by 4 bases and J by 11 bases, with 12 bases between the two germline ends. The CDR3 DNA follows: TGTGCCAGCAGCTCCACGGGGGAGAAGCAGTTCTTC. Translated, it gives CASSSTGEKQFF. The complete variable domain, with remaining parts taken from reference TRBV7-2 and TRBJ2-1, reads GAGVSQSPSNKVTEKGKDVELRCDPISGHTALYWYRQSLGQGLEFLIYFQGNSAPDKSGLPSDRFSAERTGGSVSTLTIQRTQQEDSAVYLCASSSTGEKQFFGPGTRLTVL.

This clone was found once. The rearrangement joins TRBV6-6 to TRBJ1-2, with D perhaps TRBD1 (6 bases). The CDR3 length is 18 residues. Trimming removed 5 bases at V and 0 bases at J, with 22 bases between. The V gene's germline CDR1 is MNHNY and CDR2 SVGAGI (reference sequence). CDR3 residues: CASSPEGVGREANYGYTF. In nucleotides, the CDR3 is TGTGCCAGCAGTCCCGAGGGGGTGGGACGGGAAGCTAACTATGGCTACACCTTC.

The V call is TRBV3-1 (or the pseudogene TRBV3-2), the J call TRBJ2-1; TRBD2 matches at 11 bases. Germline CDR1 and CDR2: LGHDT and YNNKEL (reference sequence). There are 14 residues in the CDR3. J gave up 8 bases and V 3 bases, and 3 bases lay outside the gene matches. CDR3 in amino acids: CASSHSGRADEQFF. The CDR3 DNA is TGTGCCAGCAGCCATAGCGGGAGGGCCGATGAGCAGTTCTTC.

The chain uses TRBV27 and TRBJ2-3; 9 bases are shared with TRBD2. Germline CDR1 and CDR2: MNHEY and SMNVEV (reference sequence). V was clipped by 2 bases and J by 3 bases; unmatched bases: 3. The CDR3 extends over 15 amino acids. CDR3 sequence: CASSLGAGGTDTQYF. CDR3 nucleotides: TGTGCCAGCAGTTTAGGGGCGGGAGGGACAGATACGCAGTATTTT.

The chain couples TRBV11-2 to TRBJ2-1; D might be TRBD2 (5 bases). Trimming took off 3 bases at V and 3 bases at J, with 12 bases between the two ends. This CDR3 is 15 amino acids long. The germline CDR1 and CDR2 sequences are SGHAT and FQNNGV. In DNA, the CDR3 is TGTGCCAGCAGCTTGGGGAGAGCGTACTACAATGAGCAGTTCTTC. Translating it yields CASSLGRAYYNEQFF.

The rearrangement uses TRBV2 and TRBJ1-2; D possibly corresponds to TRBD1 (5 bases). The V and J ends lost 4 bases and 3 bases respectively, with 9 bases between them. There are 13 residues in the CDR3. The germline V gene encodes CDR1 SNHLY and CDR2 FYNNEI. The CDR3 protein is CASSARDYYGYTF. The CDR3 DNA reads as TGTGCCAGCAGTGCCCGGGACTACTATGGCTACACCTTC.

This rearrangement joins TRBV29-1 to TRBJ1-1; D not certain. V dropped 6 bases and J dropped 6 bases, with 17 bases sitting between them. CDR3 length equals 13 residues. CDR1 is SQVTM and CDR2 is ANQGSEA in the germline V gene. CDR3 amino acids: CSVRIGFPPEAFF. The CDR3 nucleotides read TGCAGCGTCAGGATTGGGTTTCCCCCTGAAGCTTTCTTT.

The V gene is TRBV13, the J gene TRBJ1-2, with unresolved D. CDR3 size: 13 residues. The germline CDR1 and CDR2 sequences are PRHDT and FYEKMQ (reference sequence). Between the trimmed V and J ends, which lost 1 base and 7 bases, there was a span of 10 bases. The CDR3 sequence: CASSLEDLAGYTF. CDR3 DNA: TGTGCCAGCAGCTTAGAGGATCTCGCTGGCTACACCTTC.

This chain connects TRBV5-1 to TRBJ1-2; no definite D call. The germline gives CDR1 SGHRS, CDR2 YFSETQ. CDR3 size: 13 residues. Trimming took 7 bases from V and 7 from J, leaving 17 bases between them. The CDR3 loop reads CASGSPALGGYTF. In DNA form, the CDR3 reads TGCGCCAGCGGCTCCCCGGCGCTCGGTGGCTACACCTTC.

This chain connects TRBV5-6 to TRBJ1-5; TRBD1 matches at 7 bases. The CDR3 runs to 14 residues. The germline CDR1 and CDR2 sequences are SGHDT and YYEEEE. Unmatched junction bases numbered 3, after V lost 2 bases and J lost 4 bases. CDR3: CASSFRDRNQPQHF. The CDR3 nucleotides read TGTGCCAGCAGCTTCCGGGACAGAAATCAGCCCCAGCATTTT.